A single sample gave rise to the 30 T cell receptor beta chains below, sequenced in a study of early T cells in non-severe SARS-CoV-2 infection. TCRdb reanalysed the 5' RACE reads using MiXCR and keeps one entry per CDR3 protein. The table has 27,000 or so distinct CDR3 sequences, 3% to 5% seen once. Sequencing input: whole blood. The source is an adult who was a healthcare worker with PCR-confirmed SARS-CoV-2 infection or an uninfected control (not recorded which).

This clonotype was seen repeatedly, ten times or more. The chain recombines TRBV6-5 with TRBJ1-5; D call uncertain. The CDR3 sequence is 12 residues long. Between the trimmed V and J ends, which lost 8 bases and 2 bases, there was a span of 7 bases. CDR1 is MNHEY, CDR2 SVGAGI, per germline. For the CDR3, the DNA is TGTGCCAGCTGGGGAGGCAATCAGCCCCAGCATTTT. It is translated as CASWGGNQPQHF.

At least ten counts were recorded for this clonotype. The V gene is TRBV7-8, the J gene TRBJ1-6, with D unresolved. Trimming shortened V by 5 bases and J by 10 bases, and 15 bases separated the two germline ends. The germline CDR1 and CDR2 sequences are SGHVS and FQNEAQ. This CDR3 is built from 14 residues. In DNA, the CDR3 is TGTGCCAGCAGCGAGACCGGCGTAGGGTCACCCCTCCACTTT. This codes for CASSETGVGSPLHF.

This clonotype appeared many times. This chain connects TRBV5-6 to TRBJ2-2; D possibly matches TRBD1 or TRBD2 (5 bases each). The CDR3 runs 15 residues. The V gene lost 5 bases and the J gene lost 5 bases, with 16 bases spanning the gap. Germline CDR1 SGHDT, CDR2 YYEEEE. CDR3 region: CASSPPGPRTGELFF. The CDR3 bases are TGTGCCAGCAGTCCCCCGGGACCGAGGACCGGGGAGCTGTTTTTT.

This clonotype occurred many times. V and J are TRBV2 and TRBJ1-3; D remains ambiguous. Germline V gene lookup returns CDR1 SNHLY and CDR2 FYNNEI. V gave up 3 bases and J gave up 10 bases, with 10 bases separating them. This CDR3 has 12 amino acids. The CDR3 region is CASSEPPSTIYF. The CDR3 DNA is TGTGCCAGCAGTGAGCCTCCGAGTACCATATATTTT.

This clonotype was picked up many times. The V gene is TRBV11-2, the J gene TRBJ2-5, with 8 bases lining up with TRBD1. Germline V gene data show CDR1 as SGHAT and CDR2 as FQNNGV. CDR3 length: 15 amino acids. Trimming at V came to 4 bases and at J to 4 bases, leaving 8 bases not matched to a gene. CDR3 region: CASSSGQGSGETQYF. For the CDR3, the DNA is TGTGCCAGCAGCTCCGGACAGGGCTCGGGAGAGACCCAGTACTTC.

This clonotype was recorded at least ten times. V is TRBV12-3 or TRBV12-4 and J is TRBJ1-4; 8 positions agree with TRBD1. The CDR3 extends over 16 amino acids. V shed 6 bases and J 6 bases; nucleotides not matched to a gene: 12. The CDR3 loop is CASSPGRGLIYEKLFF. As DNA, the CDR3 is TGTGCCAGCAGCCCCGGCAGGGGGCTTATCTATGAAAAACTGTTTTTT.

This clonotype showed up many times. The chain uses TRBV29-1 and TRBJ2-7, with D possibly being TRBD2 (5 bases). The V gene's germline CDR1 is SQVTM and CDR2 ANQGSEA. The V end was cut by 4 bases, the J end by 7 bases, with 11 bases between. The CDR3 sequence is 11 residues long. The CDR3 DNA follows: TGCAGCGTTGGCTTGAGGGAAGAGCAGTACTTC. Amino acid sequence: CSVGLREEQYF.

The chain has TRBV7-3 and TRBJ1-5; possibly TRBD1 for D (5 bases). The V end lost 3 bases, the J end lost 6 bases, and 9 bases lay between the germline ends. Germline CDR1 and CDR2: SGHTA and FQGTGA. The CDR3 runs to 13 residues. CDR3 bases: TGTGCCAGCAGCTTCGGGGCAGGTCAGCCCCAGCATTTT. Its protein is CASSFGAGQPQHF.

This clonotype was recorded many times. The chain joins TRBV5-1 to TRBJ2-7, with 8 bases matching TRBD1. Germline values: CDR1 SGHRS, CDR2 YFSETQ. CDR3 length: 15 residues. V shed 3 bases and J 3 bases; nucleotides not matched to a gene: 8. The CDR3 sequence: CASSSRGQGVYEQYF. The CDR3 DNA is TGCGCCAGCAGCTCGCGTGGACAGGGTGTCTACGAGCAGTACTTC.

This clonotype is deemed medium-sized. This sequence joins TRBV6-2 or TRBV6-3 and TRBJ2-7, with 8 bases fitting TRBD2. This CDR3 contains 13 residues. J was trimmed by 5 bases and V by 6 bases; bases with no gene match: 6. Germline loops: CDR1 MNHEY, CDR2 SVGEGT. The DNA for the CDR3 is TGTGCCAGCAGCCGCGGGCGGGAGGACGAGCAGTACTTC. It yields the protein CASSRGREDEQYF.

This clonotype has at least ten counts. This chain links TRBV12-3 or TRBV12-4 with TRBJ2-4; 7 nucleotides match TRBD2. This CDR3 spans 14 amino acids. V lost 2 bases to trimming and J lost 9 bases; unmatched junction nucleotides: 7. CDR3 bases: TGTGCCAGCAGTTTACGGGAGGCGAGGGTCATTCAGTACTTC. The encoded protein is CASSLREARVIQYF.

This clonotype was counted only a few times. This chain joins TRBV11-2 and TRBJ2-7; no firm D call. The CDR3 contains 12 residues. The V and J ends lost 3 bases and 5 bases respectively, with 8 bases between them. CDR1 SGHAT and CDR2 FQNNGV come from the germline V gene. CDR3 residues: CASSLSGDEQYF. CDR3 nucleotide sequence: TGTGCCAGCAGCTTGTCGGGCGACGAGCAGTACTTC.

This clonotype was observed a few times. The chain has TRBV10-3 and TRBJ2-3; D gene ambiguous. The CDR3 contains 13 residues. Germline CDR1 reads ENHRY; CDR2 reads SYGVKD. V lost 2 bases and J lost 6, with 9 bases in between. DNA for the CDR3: TGTGCCATCAGTGAGACTTCTAGGGATACGCAGTATTTT. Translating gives CAISETSRDTQYF.

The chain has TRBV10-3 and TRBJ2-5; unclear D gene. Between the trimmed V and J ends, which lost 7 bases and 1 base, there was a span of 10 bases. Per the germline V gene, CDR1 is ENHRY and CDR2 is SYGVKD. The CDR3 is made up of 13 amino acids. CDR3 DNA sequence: TGTGCCATCACAGACCGTCCCCAAGAGACCCAGTACTTC. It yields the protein CAITDRPQETQYF.

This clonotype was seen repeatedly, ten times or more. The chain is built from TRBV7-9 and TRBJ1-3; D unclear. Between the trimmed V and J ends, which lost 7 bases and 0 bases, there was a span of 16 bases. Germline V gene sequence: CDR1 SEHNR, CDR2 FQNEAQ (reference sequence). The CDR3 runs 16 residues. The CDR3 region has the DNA TGTGCCAGCACCCTGACCGCATCATCCTCTGGAAACACCATATATTTT. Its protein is CASTLTASSSGNTIYF.

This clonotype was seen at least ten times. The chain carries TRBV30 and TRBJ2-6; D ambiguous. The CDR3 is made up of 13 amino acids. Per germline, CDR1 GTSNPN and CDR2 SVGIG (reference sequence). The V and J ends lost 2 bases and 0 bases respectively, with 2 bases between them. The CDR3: CAWSHSGANVLTF. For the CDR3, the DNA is TGTGCCTGGAGTCACTCTGGGGCCAACGTCCTGACTTTC.

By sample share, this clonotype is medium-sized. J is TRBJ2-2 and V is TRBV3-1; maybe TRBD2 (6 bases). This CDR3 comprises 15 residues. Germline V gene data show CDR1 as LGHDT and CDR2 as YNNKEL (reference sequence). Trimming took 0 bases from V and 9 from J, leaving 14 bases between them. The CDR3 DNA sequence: TGTGCCAGCAGCCAAGAGGGAGGACCCCACCGGGAGCTGTTTTTT. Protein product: CASSQEGGPHRELFF.

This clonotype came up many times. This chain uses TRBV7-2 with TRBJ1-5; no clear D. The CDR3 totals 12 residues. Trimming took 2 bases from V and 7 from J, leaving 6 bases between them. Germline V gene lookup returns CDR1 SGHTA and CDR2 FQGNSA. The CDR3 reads CASSLLGQPQHF. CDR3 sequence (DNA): TGTGCCAGCAGCTTATTAGGACAGCCCCAGCATTTT.

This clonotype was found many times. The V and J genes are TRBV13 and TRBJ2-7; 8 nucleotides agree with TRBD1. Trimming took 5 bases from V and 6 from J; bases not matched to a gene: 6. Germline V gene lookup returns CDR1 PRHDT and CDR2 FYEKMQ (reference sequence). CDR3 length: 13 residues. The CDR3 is CASSQRTGPEQYF. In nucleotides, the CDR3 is TGTGCCAGCAGCCAACGGACAGGGCCCGAGCAGTACTTC. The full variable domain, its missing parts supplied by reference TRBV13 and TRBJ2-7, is AAGVIQSPRHLIKEKRETATLKCYPIPRHDTVYWYQQGPGQDPQFLISFYEKMQSDKGSIPDRFSAQQFSDYHSELNMSSLELGDSALYFCASSQRTGPEQYFGPGTRLTVT.

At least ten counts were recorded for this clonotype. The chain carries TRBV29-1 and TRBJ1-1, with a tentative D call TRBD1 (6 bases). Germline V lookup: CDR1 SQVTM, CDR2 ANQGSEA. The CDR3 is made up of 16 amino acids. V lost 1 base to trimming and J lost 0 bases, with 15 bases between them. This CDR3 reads CSVEGQGGGMNTEAFF. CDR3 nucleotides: TGCAGCGTTGAAGGCCAGGGAGGGGGAATGAACACTGAAGCTTTCTTT.

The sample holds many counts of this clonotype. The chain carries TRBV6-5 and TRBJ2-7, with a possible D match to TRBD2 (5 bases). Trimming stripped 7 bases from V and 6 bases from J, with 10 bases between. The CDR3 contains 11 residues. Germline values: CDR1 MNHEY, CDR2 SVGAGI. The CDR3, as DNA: TGTGCCAGCACCCGGGGTGTCGAGCAGTACTTC. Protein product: CASTRGVEQYF.

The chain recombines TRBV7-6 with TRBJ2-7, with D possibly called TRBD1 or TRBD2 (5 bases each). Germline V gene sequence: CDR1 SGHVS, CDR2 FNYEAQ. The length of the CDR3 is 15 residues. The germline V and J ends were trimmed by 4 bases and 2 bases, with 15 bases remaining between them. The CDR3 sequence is CASSSPGLGPYEQYF. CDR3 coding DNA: TGTGCCAGCAGCTCCCCGGGGCTAGGTCCCTACGAGCAGTACTTC. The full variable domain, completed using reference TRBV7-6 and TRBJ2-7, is GAGVSQSPRYKVTKRGQDVALRCDPISGHVSLYWYRQALGQGPEFLTYFNYEAQQDKSGLPNDRFSAERPEGSISTLTIQRTEQRDSAMYRCASSSPGLGPYEQYFGPGTRLTVT.

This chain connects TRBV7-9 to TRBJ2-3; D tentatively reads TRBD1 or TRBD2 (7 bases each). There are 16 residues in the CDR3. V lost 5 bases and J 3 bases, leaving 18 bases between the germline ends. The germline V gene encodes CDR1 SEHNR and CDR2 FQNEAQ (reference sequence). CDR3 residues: CASSPQGGAGTDTQYF. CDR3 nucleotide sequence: TGTGCCAGCAGCCCTCAGGGGGGGGCCGGGACAGATACGCAGTATTTT.

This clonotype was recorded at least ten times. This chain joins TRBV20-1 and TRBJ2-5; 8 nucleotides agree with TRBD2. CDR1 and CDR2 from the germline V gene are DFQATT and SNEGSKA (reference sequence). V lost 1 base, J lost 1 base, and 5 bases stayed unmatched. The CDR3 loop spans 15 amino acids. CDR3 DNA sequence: TGCAGTGCTAGAGGGGGACTAGTGATCCAAGAGACCCAGTACTTC. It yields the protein CSARGGLVIQETQYF.

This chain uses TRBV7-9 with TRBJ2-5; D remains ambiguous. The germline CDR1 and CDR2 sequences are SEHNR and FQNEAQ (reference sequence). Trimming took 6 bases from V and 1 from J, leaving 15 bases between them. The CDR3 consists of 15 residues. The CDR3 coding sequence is TGTGCCAGCAGTTTTAGAGACGGCCCCCAAGAGACCCAGTACTTC. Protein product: CASSFRDGPQETQYF.

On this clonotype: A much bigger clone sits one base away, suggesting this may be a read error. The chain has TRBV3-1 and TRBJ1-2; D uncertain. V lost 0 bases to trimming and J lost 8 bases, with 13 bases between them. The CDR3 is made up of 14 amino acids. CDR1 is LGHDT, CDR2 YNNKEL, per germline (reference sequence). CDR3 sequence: CASSQEVVRGGYTF. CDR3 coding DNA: TGTGCCAGCAGCCAAGAGGTAGTAAGAGGAGGCTACACCTTC.

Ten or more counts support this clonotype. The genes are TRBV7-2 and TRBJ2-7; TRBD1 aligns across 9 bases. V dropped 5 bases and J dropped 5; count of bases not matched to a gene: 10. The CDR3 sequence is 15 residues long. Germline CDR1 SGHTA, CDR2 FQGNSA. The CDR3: CASSPAGTGYHEQYF. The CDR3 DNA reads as TGTGCCAGCAGCCCCGCCGGGACAGGGTACCACGAGCAGTACTTC.

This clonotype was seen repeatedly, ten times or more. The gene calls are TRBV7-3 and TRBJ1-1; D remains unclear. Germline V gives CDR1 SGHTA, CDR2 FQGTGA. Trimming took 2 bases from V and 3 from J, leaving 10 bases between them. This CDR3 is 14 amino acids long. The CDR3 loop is CASSLVGGHTEAFF. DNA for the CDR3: TGTGCCAGCAGCTTAGTTGGAGGGCACACTGAAGCTTTCTTT.

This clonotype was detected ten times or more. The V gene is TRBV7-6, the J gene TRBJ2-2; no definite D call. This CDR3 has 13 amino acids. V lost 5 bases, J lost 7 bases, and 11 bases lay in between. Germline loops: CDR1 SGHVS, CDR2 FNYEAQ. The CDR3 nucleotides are TGTGCCAGCAGCCTGGTAGGCGGCGGGGAGCTGTTTTTT. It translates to CASSLVGGGELFF. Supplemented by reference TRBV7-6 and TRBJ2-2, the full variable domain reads GAGVSQSPRYKVTKRGQDVALRCDPISGHVSLYWYRQALGQGPEFLTYFNYEAQQDKSGLPNDRFSAERPEGSISTLTIQRTEQRDSAMYRCASSLVGGGELFFGEGSRLTVL.

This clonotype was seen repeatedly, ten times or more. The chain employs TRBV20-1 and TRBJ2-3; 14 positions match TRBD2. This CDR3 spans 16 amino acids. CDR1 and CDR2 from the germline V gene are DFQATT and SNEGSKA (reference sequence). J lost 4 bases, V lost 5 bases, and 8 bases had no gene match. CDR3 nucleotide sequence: TGCAGTGCTTCTCCCCCGGGACTAGCGGGGGCAGATACGCAGTATTTT. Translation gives CSASPPGLAGADTQYF.